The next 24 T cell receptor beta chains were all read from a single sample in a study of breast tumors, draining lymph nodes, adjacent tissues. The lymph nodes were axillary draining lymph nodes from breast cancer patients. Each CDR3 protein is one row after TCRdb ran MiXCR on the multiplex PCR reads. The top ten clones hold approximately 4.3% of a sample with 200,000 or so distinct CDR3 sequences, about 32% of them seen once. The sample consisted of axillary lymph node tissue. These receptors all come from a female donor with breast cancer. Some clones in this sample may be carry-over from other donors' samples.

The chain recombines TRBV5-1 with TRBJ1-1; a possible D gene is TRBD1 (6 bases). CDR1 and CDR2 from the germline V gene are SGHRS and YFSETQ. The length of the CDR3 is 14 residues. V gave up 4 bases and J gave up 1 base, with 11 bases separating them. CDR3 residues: CASSPGHQNTEAFF. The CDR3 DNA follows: TGCGCCAGCAGCCCGGGACACCAGAACACTGAAGCTTTCTTT.

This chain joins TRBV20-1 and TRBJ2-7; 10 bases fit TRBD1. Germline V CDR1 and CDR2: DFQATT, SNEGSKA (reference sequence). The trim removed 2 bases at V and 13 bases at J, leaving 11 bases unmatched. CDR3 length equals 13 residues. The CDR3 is CSARSAPGQGIYF. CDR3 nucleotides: TGCAGTGCTAGAAGTGCCCCGGGACAGGGGATTTACTTC.

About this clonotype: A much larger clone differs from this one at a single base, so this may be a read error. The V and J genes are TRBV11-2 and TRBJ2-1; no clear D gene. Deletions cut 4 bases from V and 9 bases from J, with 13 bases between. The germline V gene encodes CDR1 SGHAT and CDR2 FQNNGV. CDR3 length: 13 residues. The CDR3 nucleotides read TGTGCCAGCAGCTCGTACGTGGCGACTGAGCAGTTCTTC. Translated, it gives CASSSYVATEQFF.

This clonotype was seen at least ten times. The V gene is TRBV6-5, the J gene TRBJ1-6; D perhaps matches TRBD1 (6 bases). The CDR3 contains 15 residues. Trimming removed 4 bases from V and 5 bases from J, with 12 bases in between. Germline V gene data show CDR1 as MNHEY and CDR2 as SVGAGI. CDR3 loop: CASSSGTHNNSPLHF. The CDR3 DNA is TGTGCCAGCAGTTCCGGGACACACAATAATTCACCCCTCCACTTT.

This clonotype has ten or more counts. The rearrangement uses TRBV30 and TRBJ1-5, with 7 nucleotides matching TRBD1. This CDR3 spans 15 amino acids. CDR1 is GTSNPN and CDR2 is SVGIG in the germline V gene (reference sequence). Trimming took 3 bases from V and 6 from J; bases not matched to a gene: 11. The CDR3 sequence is CAWSLPDRVRQPQHF. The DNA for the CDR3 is TGTGCCTGGAGCCTTCCAGACAGGGTCCGTCAGCCCCAGCATTTT.

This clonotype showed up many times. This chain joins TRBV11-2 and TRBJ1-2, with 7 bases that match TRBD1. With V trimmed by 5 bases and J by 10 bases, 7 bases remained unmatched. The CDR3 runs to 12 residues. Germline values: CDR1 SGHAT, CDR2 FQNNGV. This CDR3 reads CASSPNRGLYTF. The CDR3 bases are TGTGCCAGCAGCCCCAACAGGGGCCTCTACACCTTC.

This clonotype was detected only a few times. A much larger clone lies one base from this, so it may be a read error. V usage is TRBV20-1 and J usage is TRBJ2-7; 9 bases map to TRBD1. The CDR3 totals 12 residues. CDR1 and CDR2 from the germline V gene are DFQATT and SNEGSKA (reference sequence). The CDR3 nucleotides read TGCAGTGCTAGAGGCAGACAGGGGGAGCCGTACTTC. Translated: CSARGRQGEPYF.

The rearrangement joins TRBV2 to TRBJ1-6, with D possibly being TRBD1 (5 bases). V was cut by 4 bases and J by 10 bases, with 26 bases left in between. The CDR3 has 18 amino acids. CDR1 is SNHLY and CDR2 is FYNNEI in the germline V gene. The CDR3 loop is CASSARDSRGSFESPLHF. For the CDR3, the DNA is TGTGCCAGCAGTGCTAGAGATTCCCGGGGCAGTTTCGAATCACCCCTCCACTTT. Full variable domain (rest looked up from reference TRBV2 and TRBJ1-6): EPEVTQTPSHQVTQMGQEVILRCVPISNHLYFYWYRQILGQKVEFLVSFYNNEISEKSEIFDDQFSVERPDGSNFTLKIRSTKLEDSAMYFCASSARDSRGSFESPLHFGNGTRLTVT.

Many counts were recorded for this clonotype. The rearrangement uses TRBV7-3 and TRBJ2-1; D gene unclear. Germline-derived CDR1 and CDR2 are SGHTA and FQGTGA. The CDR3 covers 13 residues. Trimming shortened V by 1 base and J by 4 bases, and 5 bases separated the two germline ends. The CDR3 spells CASSLSRYNEQFF. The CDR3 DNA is TGTGCCAGCAGCTTAAGTCGGTACAATGAGCAGTTCTTC.

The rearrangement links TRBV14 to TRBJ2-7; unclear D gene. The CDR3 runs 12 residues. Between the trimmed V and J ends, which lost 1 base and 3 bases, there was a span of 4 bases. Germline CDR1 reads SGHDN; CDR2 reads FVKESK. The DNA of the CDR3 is TGTGCCAGCAGCCAAGGGTACTACGAGCAGTACTTC. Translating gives CASSQGYYEQYF. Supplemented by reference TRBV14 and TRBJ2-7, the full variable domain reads EAGVTQFPSHSVIEKGQTVTLRCDPISGHDNLYWYRRVMGKEIKFLLHFVKESKQDESGMPNNRFLAERTGGTYSTLKVQPAELEDSGVYFCASSQGYYEQYFGPGTRLTVT.

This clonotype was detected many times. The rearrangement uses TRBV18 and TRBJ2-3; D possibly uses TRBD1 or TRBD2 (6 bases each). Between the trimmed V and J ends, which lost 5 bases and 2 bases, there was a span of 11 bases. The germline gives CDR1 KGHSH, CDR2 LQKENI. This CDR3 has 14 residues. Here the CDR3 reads CASSGGHLTDTQYF. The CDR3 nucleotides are TGTGCCAGCTCAGGGGGGCACCTCACAGATACGCAGTATTTT.

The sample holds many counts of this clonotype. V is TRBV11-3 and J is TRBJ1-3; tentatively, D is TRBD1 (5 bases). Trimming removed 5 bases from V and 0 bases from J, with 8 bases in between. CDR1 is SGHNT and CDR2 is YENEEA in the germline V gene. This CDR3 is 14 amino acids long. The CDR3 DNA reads TGTGCCAGCAGCAAGGGGAACTCTGGAAACACCATATATTTT. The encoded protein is CASSKGNSGNTIYF.

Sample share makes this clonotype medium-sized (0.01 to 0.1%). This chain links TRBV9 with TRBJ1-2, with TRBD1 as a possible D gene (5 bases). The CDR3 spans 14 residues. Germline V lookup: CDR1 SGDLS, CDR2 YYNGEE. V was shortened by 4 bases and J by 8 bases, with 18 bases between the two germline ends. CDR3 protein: CASSPSAGTGGYTF. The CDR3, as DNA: TGTGCCAGCAGCCCCAGCGCGGGGACGGGCGGCTACACCTTC.

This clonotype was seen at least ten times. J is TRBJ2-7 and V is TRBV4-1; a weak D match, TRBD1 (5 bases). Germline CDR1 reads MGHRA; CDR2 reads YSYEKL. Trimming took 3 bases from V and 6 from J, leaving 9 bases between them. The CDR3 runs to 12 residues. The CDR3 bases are TGCGCCAGCAGCCAGCAGGGTCGCGAGCAGTACTTC. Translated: CASSQQGREQYF.

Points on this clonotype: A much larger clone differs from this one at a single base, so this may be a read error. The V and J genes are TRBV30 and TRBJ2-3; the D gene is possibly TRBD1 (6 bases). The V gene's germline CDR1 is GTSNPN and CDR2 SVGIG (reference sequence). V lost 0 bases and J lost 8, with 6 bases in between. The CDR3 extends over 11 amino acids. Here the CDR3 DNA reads TGTGCCTGGAGTGTACAGGGTACGCAGTATTTT. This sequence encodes CAWSVQGTQYF.

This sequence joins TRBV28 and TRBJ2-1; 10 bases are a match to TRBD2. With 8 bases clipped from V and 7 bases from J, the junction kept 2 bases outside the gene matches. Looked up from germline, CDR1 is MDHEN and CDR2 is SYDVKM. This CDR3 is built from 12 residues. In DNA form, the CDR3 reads TGTGCCAGCGGACTAGCGGTTAATGAGCAGTTCTTC. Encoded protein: CASGLAVNEQFF.

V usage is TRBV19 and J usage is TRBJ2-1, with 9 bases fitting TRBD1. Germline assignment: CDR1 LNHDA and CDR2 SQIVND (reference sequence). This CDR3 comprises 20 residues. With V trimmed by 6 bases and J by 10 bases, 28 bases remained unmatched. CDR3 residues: CASRRADRGLYRTQLNEQFF. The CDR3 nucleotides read TGTGCCAGTAGAAGAGCGGACAGGGGCCTCTACCGGACTCAGCTCAACGAGCAGTTCTTC. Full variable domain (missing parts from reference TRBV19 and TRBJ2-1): DGGITQSPKYLFRKEGQNVTLSCEQNLNHDAMYWYRQDPGQGLRLIYYSQIVNDFQKGDIAEGYSVSREKKESFPLTVTSAQKNPTAFYLCASRRADRGLYRTQLNEQFFGPGTRLTVL.

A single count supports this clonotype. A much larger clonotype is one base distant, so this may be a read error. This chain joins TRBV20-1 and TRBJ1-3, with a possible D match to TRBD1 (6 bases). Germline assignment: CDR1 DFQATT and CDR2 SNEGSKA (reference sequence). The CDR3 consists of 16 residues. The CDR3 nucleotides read TGCAGTGCCGGGGGGGGGCAGACATCCTCTGGAAGCACCATATATTTT. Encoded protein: CSAGGGQTSSGSTIYF.

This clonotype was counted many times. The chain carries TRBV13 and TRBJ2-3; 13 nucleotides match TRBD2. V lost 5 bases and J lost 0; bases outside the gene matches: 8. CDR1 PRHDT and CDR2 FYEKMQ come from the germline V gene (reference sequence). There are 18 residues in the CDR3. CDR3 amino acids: CASSLGLAGDPSTDTQYF. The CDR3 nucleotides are TGTGCCAGCAGCCTCGGACTAGCGGGGGATCCTAGCACAGATACGCAGTATTTT.

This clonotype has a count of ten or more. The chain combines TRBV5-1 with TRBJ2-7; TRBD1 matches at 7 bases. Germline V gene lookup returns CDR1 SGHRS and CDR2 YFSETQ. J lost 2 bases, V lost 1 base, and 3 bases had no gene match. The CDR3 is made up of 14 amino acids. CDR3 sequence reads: CASSLNRGTYEQYF. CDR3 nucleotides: TGCGCCAGCAGCTTGAACAGGGGAACCTACGAGCAGTACTTC.

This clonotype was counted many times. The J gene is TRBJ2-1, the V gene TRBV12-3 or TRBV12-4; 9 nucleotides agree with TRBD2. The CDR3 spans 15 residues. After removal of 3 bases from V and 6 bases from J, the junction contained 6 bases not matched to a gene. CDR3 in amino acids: CASSFVKREANEQFF. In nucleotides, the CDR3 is TGTGCCAGCAGTTTTGTGAAGCGGGAGGCCAATGAGCAGTTCTTC.

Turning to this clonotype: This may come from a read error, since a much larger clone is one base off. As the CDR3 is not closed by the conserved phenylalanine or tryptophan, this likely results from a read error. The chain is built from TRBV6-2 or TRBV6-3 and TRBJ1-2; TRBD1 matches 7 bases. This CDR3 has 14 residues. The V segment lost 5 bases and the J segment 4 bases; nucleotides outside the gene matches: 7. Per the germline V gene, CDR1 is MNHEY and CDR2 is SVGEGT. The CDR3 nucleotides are TGTGCCAGCAGTCCGACAGGGTTAATCTATGGCTACACCTCC. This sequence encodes CASSPTGLIYGYTS.

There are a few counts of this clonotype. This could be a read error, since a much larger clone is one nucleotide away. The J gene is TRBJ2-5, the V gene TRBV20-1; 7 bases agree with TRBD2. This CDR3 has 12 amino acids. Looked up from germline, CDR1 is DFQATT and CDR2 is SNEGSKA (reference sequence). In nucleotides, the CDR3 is TGCAGTGCCCTCGTGGGAGGGTGGACCCCGTACTTC. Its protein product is CSALVGGWTPYF.

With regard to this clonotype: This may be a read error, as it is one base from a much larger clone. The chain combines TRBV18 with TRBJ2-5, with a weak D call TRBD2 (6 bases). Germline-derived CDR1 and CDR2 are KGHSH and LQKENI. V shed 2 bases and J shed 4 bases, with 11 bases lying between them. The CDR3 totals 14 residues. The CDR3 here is CASSPAGIRETQYF. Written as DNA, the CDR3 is TGTGCCAGCTCACCAGCGGGAATTCGAGAGACCCAGTACTTC.